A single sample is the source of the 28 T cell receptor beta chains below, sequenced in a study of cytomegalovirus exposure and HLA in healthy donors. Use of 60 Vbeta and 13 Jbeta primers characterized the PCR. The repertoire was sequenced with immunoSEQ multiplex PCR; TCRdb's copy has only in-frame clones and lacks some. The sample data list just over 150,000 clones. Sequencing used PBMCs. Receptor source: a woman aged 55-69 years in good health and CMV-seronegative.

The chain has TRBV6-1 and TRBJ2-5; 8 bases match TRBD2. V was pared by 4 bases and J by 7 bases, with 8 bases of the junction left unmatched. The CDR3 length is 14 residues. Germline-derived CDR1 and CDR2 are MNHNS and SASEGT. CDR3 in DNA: TGTGCCAGCAGTGGTCCGGGGGGGGCGGGGACCCAGTACTTC. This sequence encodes CASSGPGGAGTQYF.

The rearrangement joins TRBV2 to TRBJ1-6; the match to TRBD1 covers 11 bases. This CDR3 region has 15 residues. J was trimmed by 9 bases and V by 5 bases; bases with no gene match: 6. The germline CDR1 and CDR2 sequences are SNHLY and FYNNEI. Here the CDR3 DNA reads TGTGCCAGCAGTTCTCGGACAGGGGGCAGTTCACCCCTCCACTTT. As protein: CASSSRTGGSSPLHF.

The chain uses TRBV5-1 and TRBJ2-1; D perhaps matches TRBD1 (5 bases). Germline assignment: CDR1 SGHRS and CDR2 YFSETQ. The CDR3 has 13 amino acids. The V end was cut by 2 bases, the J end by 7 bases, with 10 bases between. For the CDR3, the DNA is TGCGCCAGCAGCTTTGCTGGGGCTAATGAGCAGTTCTTC. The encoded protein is CASSFAGANEQFF.

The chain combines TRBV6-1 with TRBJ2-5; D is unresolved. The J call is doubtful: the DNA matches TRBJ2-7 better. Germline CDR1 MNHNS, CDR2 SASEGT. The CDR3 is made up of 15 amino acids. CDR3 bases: TGTGCCAGCTCCCAAACCCCAGGCGACGCTTACGAGCAGTACTTC. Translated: CASSQTPGDAYEQYF.

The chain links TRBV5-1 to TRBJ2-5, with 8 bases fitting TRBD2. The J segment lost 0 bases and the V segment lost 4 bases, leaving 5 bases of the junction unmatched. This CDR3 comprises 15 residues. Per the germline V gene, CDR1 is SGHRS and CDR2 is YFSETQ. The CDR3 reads CASSAGLGYQETQYF. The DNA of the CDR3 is TGCGCCAGCAGCGCGGGACTAGGATACCAAGAGACCCAGTACTTC.

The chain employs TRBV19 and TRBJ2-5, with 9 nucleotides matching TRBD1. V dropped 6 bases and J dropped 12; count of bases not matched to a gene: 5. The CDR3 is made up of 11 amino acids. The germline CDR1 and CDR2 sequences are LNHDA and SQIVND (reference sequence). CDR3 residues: CASRDRGRKYF. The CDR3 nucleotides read TGTGCCAGTAGGGACAGGGGTCGTAAGTACTTC.

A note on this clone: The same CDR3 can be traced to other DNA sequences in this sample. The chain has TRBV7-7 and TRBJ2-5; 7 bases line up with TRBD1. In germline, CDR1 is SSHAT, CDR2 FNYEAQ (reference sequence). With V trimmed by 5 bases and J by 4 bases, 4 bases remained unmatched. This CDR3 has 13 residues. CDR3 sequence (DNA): TGTGCCAGCAGCCTTGACAGGGCAGAGACCCAGTACTTC. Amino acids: CASSLDRAETQYF.

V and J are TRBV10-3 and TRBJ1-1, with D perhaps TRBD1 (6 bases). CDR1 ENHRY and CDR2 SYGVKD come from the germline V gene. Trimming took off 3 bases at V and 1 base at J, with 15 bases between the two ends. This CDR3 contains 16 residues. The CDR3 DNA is TGTGCCATCAGTGACCCCACAGGGTCAACGAACACTGAAGCTTTCTTT. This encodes CAISDPTGSTNTEAFF.

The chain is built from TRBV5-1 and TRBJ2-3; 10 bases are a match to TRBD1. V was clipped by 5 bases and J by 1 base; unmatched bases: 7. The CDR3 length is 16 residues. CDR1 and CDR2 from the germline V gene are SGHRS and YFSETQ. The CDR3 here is CASRVQGQGRTDTQYF. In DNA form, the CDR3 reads TGCGCCAGCAGGGTGCAGGGACAGGGGCGCACAGATACGCAGTATTTT.

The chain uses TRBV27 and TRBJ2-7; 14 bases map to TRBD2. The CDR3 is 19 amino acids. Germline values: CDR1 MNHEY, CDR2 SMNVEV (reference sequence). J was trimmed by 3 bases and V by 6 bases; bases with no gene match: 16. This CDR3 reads CASSKSGTSGSERIYEQYF. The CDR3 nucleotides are TGTGCCAGCAGCAAGTCCGGGACTAGCGGGAGCGAAAGGATCTACGAGCAGTACTTC.

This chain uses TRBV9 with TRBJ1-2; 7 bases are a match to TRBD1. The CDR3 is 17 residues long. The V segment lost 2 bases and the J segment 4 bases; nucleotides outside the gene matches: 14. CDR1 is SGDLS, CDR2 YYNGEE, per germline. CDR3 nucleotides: TGTGCCAGCAGCGTGGGCGGCCACCGGGACAGCCTCTATGGCTACACCTTC. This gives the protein CASSVGGHRDSLYGYTF.

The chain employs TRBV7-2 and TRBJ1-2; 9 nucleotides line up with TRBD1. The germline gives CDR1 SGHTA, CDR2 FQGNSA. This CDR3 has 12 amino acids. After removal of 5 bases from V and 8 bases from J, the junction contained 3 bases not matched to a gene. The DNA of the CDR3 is TGTGCCAGCAGCCCAGGGACAGGGGGCTACACCTTC. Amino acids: CASSPGTGGYTF.

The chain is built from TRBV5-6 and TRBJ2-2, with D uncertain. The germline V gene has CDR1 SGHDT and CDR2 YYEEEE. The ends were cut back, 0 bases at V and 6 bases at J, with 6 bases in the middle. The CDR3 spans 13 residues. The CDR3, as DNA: TGTGCCAGCAGCTTGGTCCGTGCCGGGGAGCTGTTTTTT. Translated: CASSLVRAGELFF.

This CDR3 is CASSFSGGNTEAFF. The CDR3 nucleotides read TGTGCCAGCAGTTTTTCGGGGGGGAACACTGAAGCTTTCTTT. The chain carries TRBV7-3 and TRBJ1-1; perhaps TRBD1 as D (5 bases). CDR3 length: 14 residues. Trimming removed 6 bases at V and 1 base at J, with 12 bases between. Germline V gives CDR1 SGHTA, CDR2 FQGTGA.

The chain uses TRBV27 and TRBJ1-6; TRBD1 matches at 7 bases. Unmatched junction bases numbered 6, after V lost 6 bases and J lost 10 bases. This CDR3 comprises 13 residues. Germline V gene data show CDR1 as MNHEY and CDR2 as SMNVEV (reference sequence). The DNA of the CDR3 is TGTGCCAGCAGCAAAGACAGGGACTCACCCCTCCACTTT. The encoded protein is CASSKDRDSPLHF.

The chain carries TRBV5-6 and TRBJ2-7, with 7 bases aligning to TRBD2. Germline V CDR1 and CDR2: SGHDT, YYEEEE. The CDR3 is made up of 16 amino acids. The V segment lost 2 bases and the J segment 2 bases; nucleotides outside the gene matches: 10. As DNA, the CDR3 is TGTGCCAGCAGCTTATGGGCAGCGGGGCCCGCCTACGAGCAGTACTTC. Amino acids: CASSLWAAGPAYEQYF. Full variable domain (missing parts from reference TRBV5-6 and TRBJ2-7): DAGVTQSPTHLIKTRGQQVTLRCSPKSGHDTVSWYQQALGQGPQFIFQYYEEEERQRGNFPDRFSGHQFPNYSSELNVNALLLGDSALYLCASSLWAAGPAYEQYFGPGTRLTVT.

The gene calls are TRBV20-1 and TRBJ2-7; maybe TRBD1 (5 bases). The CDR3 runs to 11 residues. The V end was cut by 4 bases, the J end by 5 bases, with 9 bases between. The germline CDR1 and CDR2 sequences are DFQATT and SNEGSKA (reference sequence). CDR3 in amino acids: CSAIWGNEQYF. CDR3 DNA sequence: TGCAGTGCTATTTGGGGCAACGAGCAGTACTTC.

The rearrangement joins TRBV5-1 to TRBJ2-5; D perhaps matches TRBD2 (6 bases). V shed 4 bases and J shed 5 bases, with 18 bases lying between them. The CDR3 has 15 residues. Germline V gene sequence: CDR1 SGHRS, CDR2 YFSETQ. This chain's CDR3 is CASSPIWAGRETQYF. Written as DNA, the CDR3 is TGCGCCAGCAGCCCCATTTGGGCGGGAAGGGAGACCCAGTACTTC.

CDR3 loop: CASSLSGTGGYEQYF. Written as DNA, the CDR3 is TGTGCCAGCAGCTTAAGCGGGACAGGGGGTTACGAGCAGTACTTC. This chain links TRBV11-3 with TRBJ2-7; 11 bases fit TRBD1. This CDR3 region has 15 residues. V shed 2 bases and J 4 bases; nucleotides not matched to a gene: 4. The germline V gene has CDR1 SGHNT and CDR2 YENEEA.

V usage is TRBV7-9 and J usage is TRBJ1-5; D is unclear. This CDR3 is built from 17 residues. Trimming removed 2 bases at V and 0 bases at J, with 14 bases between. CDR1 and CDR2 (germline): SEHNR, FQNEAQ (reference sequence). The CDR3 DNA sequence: TGTGCCAGCAGCTTATATAGTTCCGATTATAGCAATCAGCCCCAGCATTTT. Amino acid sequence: CASSLYSSDYSNQPQHF.

CDR3 coding DNA: TGTGCCAGCAGTGACGGACAGATCGGGGAGCTGTTTTTT. Protein: CASSDGQIGELFF. This chain connects TRBV6-4 to TRBJ2-2; D is perhaps TRBD1 (6 bases). Looked up from germline, CDR1 is MRHNA and CDR2 is SNTAGT. Trimming took off 2 bases at V and 7 bases at J, with 8 bases between the two ends. CDR3 size: 13 residues.

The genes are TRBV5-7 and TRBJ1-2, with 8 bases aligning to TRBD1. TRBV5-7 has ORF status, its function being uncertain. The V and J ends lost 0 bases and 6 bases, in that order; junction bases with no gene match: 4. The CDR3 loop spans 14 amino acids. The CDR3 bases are TGTGCCAGCAGCTTGGCAGGGGGCGACAATGGCTACACCTTC. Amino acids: CASSLAGGDNGYTF.

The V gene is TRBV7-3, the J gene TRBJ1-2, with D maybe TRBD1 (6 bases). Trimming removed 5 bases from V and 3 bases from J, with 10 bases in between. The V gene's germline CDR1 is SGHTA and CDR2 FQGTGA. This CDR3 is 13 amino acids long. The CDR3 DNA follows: TGTGCCAGCAGCCTACAGGGCCACTATGGCTACACCTTC. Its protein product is CASSLQGHYGYTF.

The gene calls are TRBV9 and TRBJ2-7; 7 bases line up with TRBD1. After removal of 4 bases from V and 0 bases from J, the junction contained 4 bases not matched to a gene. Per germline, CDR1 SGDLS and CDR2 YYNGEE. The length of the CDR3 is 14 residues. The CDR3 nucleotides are TGTGCCAGCAGCCACGGGACAGCCTCCTACGAGCAGTACTTC. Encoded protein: CASSHGTASYEQYF. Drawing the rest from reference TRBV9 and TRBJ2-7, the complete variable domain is DSGVTQTPKHLITATGQRVTLRCSPRSGDLSVYWYQQSLDQGLQFLIQYYNGEERAKGNILERFSAQQFPDLHSELNLSSLELGDSALYFCASSHGTASYEQYFGPGTRLTVT.

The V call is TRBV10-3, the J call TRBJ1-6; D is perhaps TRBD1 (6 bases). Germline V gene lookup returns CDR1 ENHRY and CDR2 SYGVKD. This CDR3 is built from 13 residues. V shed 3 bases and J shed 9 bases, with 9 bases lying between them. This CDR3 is CAISETGSSPLHF. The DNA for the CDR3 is TGTGCCATCAGTGAAACAGGGAGTTCACCCCTCCACTTT.

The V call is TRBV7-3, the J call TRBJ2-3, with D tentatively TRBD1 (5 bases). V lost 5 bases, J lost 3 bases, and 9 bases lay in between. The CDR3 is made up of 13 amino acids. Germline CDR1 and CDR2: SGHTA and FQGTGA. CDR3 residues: CASSGARTDTQYF. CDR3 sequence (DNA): TGTGCCAGCAGCGGGGCCCGGACAGATACGCAGTATTTT.

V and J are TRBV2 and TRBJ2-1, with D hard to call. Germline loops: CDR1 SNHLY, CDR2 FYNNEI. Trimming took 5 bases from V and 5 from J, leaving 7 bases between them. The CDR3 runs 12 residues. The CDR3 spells CASSNEDNEQFF. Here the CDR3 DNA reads TGTGCCAGCAGTAATGAGGACAATGAGCAGTTCTTC.

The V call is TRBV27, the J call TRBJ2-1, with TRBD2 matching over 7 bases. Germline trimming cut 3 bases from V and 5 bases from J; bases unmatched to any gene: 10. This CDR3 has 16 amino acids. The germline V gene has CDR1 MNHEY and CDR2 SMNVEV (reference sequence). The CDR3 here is CASSLRGGRGDNEQFF. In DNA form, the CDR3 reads TGTGCCAGCAGTTTGCGGGGAGGCCGGGGGGACAATGAGCAGTTCTTC.